This record concerns one T cell receptor (beta chain) sequence. From germline, CDR1 is SNHLY and CDR2 FYNNEI. The V end lost 3 bases, the J end lost 14 bases, and 20 bases lay between the germline ends. The CDR3 covers 14 residues. This specimen belongs to a study of T cell responses to AZD1222 COVID-19 vaccine. Repertoires were generated with immunoSEQ multiplex PCR, while TCRdb's copy carries only in-frame clones and drops some. The sample contains roughly 78,000 clones, over 80% of which appear only once. The source of this sequence is an adult in good health. The chain joins TRBV2 to TRBJ2-1; weak D call: TRBD2 (6 bases). This material consisted of peripheral blood, taken on day 0 of AZD1222 vaccination. The CDR3 DNA sequence: TGTGCCAGCAGTGATGGGGGACTCTCCCCGGGGAAGTTCTTC. Translated, it gives CASSDGGLSPGKFF.